This is a list of T cell receptor beta chains from one sample in a study of neurological immune-mediated disorders. MiXCR, applied by TCRdb to the 5' RACE reads, yields one record per CDR3 protein. The sample has 25,000 to 35,000 distinct CDR3 sequences; 1.5% are singletons. The specimen was PBMCs. All receptors derive from a woman in her thirties with multiple sclerosis. Each CDR3 is given with its conserved first and last residue. D genes are given only for firm matches. The size of a clone is reported for some rows only, either as once, few or many, or as a class for expanded clones.

.	TRBV20-1	TRBJ2-1	.	CSARDSGYYEQFF	TGCAGTGCTAGAGATTCTGGGTACTATGAGCAGTTCTTC
many	TRBV4-3	TRBJ2-7	.	CASSQASGTGQAYEQYF	TGCGCCAGCAGCCAAGCTTCCGGAACAGGGCAAGCCTACGAGCAGTACTTC
many	TRBV7-2	TRBJ2-3	.	CASSFGTLSTDTQYF	TGTGCCAGCAGCTTTGGGACACTTAGCACAGATACGCAGTATTTT
many	TRBV20-1	TRBJ2-3	.	CSATRLGQGADTQYF	TGCAGTGCTACCAGGCTGGGGCAGGGCGCAGATACGCAGTATTTT
many	TRBV5-6	TRBJ2-4	.	CASSYEKFGGAKNIQYF	TGTGCCAGCAGCTACGAAAAATTCGGCGGGGCCAAAAACATTCAGTACTTC
many	TRBV5-6	TRBJ1-6	.	CASSAWTDTGWDSPLHF	TGTGCCAGCAGCGCATGGACAGACACTGGATGGGATTCACCCCTCCACTTT
many	TRBV5-1	TRBJ2-5	.	CASSQGLVQETQYF	TGCGCCAGCAGCCAGGGACTTGTCCAAGAGACCCAGTACTTC
many	TRBV15	TRBJ2-4	.	CATSRDYRSKNIQYF	TGTGCCACCAGCAGAGATTACAGAAGTAAAAACATTCAGTACTTC
many	TRBV4-3	TRBJ2-2	.	CASSQDEYRTGELFF	TGCGCCAGCAGCCAAGATGAGTACCGAACCGGGGAGCTGTTTTTT
many	TRBV27	TRBJ2-3	.	CASSFSRTRGRTQYF	TGTGCCAGCAGTTTCTCTCGGACTCGCGGGCGGACGCAGTATTTT
many	TRBV7-2	TRBJ2-7	.	CASSLLWSYEQYF	TGTGCCAGCAGCCTGCTGTGGTCCTACGAGCAGTACTTC
many	TRBV3-1	TRBJ2-2	.	CASSHNTGELFF	TGTGCCAGCAGCCATAACACCGGGGAGCTGTTTTTT
many	TRBV5-1	TRBJ2-1	TRBD2	CASQLADSYNEQFF	TGCGCCAGCCAACTAGCGGACTCCTACAATGAGCAGTTCTTC
many	TRBV20-1	TRBJ2-4	.	CSASGAVKAKNIQYF	TGCAGTGCTTCGGGGGCGGTCAAAGCCAAAAACATTCAGTACTTC
many	TRBV7-9	TRBJ2-2	.	CASSFGLASLNTGELFF	TGTGCCAGCAGCTTTGGGCTAGCGTCCCTGAACACCGGGGAGCTGTTTTTT
medium-sized	TRBV4-3	TRBJ1-1	.	CASSLTAGEAFF	TGCGCCAGCAGTCTGACTGCCGGAGAAGCTTTCTTT
many	TRBV4-3	TRBJ2-2	TRBD2	CASSYGGGNTGELFF	TGCGCCAGCAGCTACGGGGGGGGTAACACCGGGGAGCTGTTTTTT
many	TRBV6-2/TRBV6-3	TRBJ1-6	TRBD1	CASITAGTVNSPLHF	TGTGCCAGCATTACAGCCGGGACAGTTAATTCACCCCTCCACTTT
many	TRBV4-3	TRBJ2-3	TRBD2	CASSPAGAGTTDTQYF	TGCGCCAGCAGCCCCGCGGGAGCGGGGACCACAGATACGCAGTATTTT
.	TRBV7-9	TRBJ1-1	.	CASSSSARITRMNTEAFF	TGTGCCAGCAGCTCCTCCGCTAGGATTACTCGTATGAACACTGAAGCTTTCTTT
many	TRBV27	TRBJ1-4	.	CASSFLGGLDEKLFF	TGTGCCAGCAGTTTTCTCGGTGGGCTGGATGAAAAACTGTTTTTT
many	TRBV12-3/TRBV12-4	TRBJ2-2	TRBD2	CASTVSGGHNTGELFF	TGTGCCAGCACGGTTAGCGGGGGGCATAACACCGGGGAGCTGTTTTTT
many	TRBV7-2	TRBJ2-3	.	CASSPTSATTDTQYF	TGTGCCAGCAGCCCGACCAGCGCGACCACAGATACGCAGTATTTT
many	TRBV12-3/TRBV12-4	TRBJ2-5	TRBD1	CASSPLTGGLQETQYF	TGTGCCAGCAGTCCCTTGACAGGGGGGCTCCAAGAGACCCAGTACTTC
many	TRBV7-2	TRBJ2-3	TRBD2	CASSLTGTSGGPPPRTDTQYF	TGTGCCAGCAGCTTAACCGGGACTAGCGGGGGGCCACCCCCTCGCACAGATACGCAGTATTTT
many	TRBV5-1	TRBJ2-3	.	CASSSGTGTDTQYF	TGCGCCAGCAGCTCCGGGACTGGCACAGATACGCAGTATTTT
many	TRBV11-3	TRBJ2-3	.	CASSSGQEVDTQYF	TGTGCCAGCAGCTCCGGACAAGAAGTAGATACGCAGTATTTT
many	TRBV7-2	TRBJ2-7	TRBD2	CASSLRLASYEQYF	TGTGCCAGCAGCCTTCGACTAGCATCCTACGAGCAGTACTTC
many	TRBV28	TRBJ2-7	.	CASSSLDEQYF	TGTGCCAGCAGTAGCCTAGACGAGCAGTACTTC
few	TRBV28	TRBJ1-1	.	CASKRGGGTEAFF	TGTGCCAGCAAGAGGGGTGGGGGCACTGAAGCTTTCTTT
many	TRBV21-1	TRBJ2-7	.	CASSPTGDKGYYEQYF	TGTGCCAGCAGCCCGACAGGTGACAAGGGTTACTACGAGCAGTACTTC
many	TRBV29-1	TRBJ2-6	.	CSATANSGANVLTF	TGCAGCGCGACGGCTAACTCTGGGGCCAACGTCCTGACTTTC
many	TRBV9	TRBJ2-7	TRBD2	CASSLQSGTYEQYF	TGTGCCAGCAGCCTCCAAAGCGGGACCTACGAGCAGTACTTC
many	TRBV9	TRBJ1-2	.	CASSMGCYGYTF	TGTGCCAGCAGCATGGGATGTTATGGCTACACCTTC
many	TRBV6-5	TRBJ1-2	.	CASSKGRVYGYTF	TGTGCCAGCAGCAAAGGCAGGGTTTATGGCTACACCTTC
.	TRBV5-5	TRBJ1-1	.	CASSLGPAQEAFF	TGTGCCAGCAGCTTGGGACCGGCACAGGAAGCTTTCTTT
many	TRBV18	TRBJ1-2	TRBD1	CASSPGQVNGYTF	TGTGCCAGCTCACCGGGACAGGTCAATGGCTACACCTTC
many	TRBV10-3	TRBJ2-7	.	CATASGQYEQYF	TGTGCCACTGCTTCAGGCCAATACGAGCAGTACTTC
many	TRBV10-3	TRBJ1-4	.	CAIKAATNEKLFF	TGTGCCATCAAGGCTGCAACTAATGAAAAACTGTTTTTT
many	TRBV6-2/TRBV6-3	TRBJ2-7	TRBD2	CASSAGPGRGAGYEQYF	TGTGCCAGCAGTGCCGGCCCGGGGCGGGGGGCCGGCTACGAGCAGTACTTC
many	TRBV5-1	TRBJ2-2	.	CASSSNGLRELFF	TGCGCCAGCAGCTCAAACGGGCTTAGGGAGCTGTTTTTT
few	TRBV5-1	TRBJ2-3	TRBD2	CASRPPGGSTDTQYF	TGCGCCAGCCGACCCCCGGGGGGGAGCACAGATACGCAGTATTTT
few	TRBV20-1	TRBJ2-7	.	CSASSPGGRYEQYF	TGCAGTGCTAGCTCACCCGGGGGGCGCTACGAGCAGTACTTC
many	TRBV20-1	TRBJ2-5	.	CSAPQETQYF	TGCAGTGCTCCACAAGAGACCCAGTACTTC